The source of this TCR beta chain is a study of CXCR3 chemokines and chemotherapy response in bladder cancer (dated 2022 in TCRdb). Regarding the study in general: The study examined whether intratumoral CXCR3 chemokine system activity predicted chemotherapy response in human bladder cancer.

This clonotype was seen a handful of times. Its antigen is still unknown. No much larger clonotype is one base removed from it; base qualities were not supplied. The library relied on PCR. Reads for this sample came from an Illumina HiSeq 2500. TCRdb trimmed public reads at Q25 via fastp, called clones via MiXCR and kept in-frame beta chains. Rows matching on CDR3 protein sequence are summarized as one entry with the most common DNA and genes. The sample contains approximately 2,300 distinct CDR3 sequences, about 7.8% of them found a single time. About 32% of the sample is taken by the ten largest. Sequences SGHNT (CDR1) and YYREEE (CDR2) are obtained from the germline V gene (reference sequence). Trimming leaves V shorter by 4 bases and J shorter by 5 bases, with the junction holding 5 bases beyond the gene matches. The CDR3 starts with the cysteine, ends with the phenylalanine, and has 14 residues. Of the read, only the CDR3 DNA is kept; its 42 bases are in frame from base 1.

This sequence was found in a human donor with bladder cancer that responded to neoadjuvant chemotherapy. This specimen was acquired from a patient whose treatment included neoadjuvant chemotherapy. The chain uses TRBV5-4 and TRBJ2-2, with TRBD1 identical over 7 junction bases. The CDR3 sequence is CASSKRDSTGELFF. The bases are TGTGCCAGCAGCAAGAGGGACAGTACCGGGGAGCTGTTTTTT.